This T cell receptor beta chain was identified during a study of OX40 agonist ivuxolimab in advanced cancers. Study-wide context: Three patients showed partial responses: one hepatocellular carcinoma and two cutaneous melanoma cases.

CDR3 length: 14 amino acids. CDR1 is LNHDA and CDR2 is SQIVND in the germline V gene (reference sequence). V was cut by 3 bases and J by 7 bases, with 12 bases left in between. Remarks on this clone: Its antigen is unknown.

Anyone with autoimmune disease history or systemic immunosuppression was excluded. The assay was immunoSEQ multiplex PCR, and TCRdb's table has in-frame clones only and misses some. The table includes about 53,000 clones, 70% to 85% detected once. General study points: Certain nonresponders additionally had low normalized T-cell clonal expansion.

The sequence was obtained from an adult with an advanced solid tumor such as melanoma, head and neck, liver or kidney cancer. Sample: CD4+ or CD8+ T cells sorted from blood, taken in a trial of the OX40 agonist ivuxolimab. The gene calls are TRBV19 and TRBJ1-4; D remains ambiguous. The CDR3 nucleotides are TGTGCCAGTAGTATTGAGGGTGTGAGTGAAAAACTGTTTTTT. It codes for CASSIEGVSEKLFF.